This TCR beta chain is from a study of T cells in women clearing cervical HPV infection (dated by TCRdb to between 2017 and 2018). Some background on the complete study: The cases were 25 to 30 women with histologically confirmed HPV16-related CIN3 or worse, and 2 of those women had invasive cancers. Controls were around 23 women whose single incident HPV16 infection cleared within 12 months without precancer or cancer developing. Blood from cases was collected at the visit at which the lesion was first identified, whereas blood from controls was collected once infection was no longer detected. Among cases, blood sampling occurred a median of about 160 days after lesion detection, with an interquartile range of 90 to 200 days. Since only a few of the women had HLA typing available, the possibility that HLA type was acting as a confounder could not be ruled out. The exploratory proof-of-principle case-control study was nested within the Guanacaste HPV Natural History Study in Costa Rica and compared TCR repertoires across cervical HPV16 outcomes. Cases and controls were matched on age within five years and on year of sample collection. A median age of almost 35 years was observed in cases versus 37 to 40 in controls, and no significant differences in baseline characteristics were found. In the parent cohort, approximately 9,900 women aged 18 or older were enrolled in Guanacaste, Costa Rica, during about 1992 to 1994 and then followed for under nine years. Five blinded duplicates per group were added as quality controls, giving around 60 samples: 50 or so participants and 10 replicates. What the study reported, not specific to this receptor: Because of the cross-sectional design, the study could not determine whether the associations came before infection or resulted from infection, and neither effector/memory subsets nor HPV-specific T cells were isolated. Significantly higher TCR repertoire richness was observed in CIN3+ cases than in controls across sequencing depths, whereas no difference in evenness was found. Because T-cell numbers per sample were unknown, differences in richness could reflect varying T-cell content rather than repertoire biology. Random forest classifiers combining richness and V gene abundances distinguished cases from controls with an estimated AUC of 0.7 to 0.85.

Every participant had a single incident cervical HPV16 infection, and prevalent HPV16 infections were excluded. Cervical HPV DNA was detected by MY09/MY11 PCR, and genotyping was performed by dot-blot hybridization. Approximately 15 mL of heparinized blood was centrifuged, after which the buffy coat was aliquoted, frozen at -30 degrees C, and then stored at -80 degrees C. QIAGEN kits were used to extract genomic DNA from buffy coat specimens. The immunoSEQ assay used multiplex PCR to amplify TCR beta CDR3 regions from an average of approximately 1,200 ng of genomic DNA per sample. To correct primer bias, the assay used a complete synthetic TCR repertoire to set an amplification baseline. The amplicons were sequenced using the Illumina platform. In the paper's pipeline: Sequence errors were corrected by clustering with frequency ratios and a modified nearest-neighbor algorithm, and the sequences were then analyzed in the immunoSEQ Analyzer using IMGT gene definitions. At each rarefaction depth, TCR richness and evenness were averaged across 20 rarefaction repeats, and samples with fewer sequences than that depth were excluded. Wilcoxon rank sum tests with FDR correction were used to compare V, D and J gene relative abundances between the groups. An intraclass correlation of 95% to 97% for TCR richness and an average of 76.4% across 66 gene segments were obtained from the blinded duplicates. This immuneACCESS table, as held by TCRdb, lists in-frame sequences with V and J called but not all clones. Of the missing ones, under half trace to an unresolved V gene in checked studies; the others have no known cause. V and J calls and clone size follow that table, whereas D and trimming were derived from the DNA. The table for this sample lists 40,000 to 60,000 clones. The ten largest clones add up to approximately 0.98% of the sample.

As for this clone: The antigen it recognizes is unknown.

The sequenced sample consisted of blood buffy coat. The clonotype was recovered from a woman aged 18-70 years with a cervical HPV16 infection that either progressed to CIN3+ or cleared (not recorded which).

The CDR3 reads as follows: CSVEYGATGGYTEAFF. The CDR3 bases that were read are TGCAGCGTTGAGTACGGGGCAACGGGGGGGTACACTGAA. The rearranged segments are TRBV29-1 and TRBJ1-1, and possibly TRBD1, on 5 matching bases. Sequencing ends 3 residues short of the CDR3 end; the germline J gene provides the rest. CDR1 and CDR2, looked up from the germline V gene, are SQVTM and ANQGSEA. V is cut by 3 bases and J by 3 bases, and the space between the germline ends is 20 bases. From its cysteine to its phenylalanine, the CDR3 spans 16 amino acids. Of the CDR3's DNA, 39 bases were read; they are in frame from base 1.